This T cell receptor beta chain comes out of a study of T cell responses to AZD1222 COVID-19 vaccine. Study-level points and caveats: The number of AZD1222 recipients seropositive at baseline was only five or six. Unmutated variant regions reportedly attract nearly half of all spike-specific TCRs. No repertoire was sampled before or during the peak T cell response, only after it.

Produced via immunoSEQ multiplex PCR; TCRdb's table is partial and in-frame only. The sample includes 80,000 or so clones, nearly 90% seen only once; the top ten take roughly 1.6%. CDR1 is MNHEY, CDR2 SMNVEV, per germline (reference sequence). The V segment lost 3 bases and the J segment 3 bases; nucleotides outside the gene matches: 12. This CDR3 region has 17 residues. This clone was observed a handful of times. What it binds is not known. The TCR originated in an adult in good health. The gene calls are TRBV27 and TRBJ2-7; TRBD2 matches at 9 bases. Source: peripheral blood, taken on day 0 of AZD1222 vaccination. CDR3 nucleotide sequence: TGTGCCAGCAGTTTTAGCGGGAGTAACCTCCTTCACTACGAGCAGTACTTC. This gives the protein CASSFSGSNLLHYEQYF.